These 30 T cell receptor beta chains share one sample of origin, sequenced in a study of cytomegalovirus exposure and HLA in healthy donors. This PCR relied on a set of 60 Vbeta primers and 13 Jbeta primers. Some clones are missing from TCRdb's copy, which holds only in-frame ones; the method was immunoSEQ multiplex PCR. The sample consists of roughly 89,000 clones, roughly 63% of them appearing once. Source material: PBMCs. The receptors derive from a woman aged 45-65 years in good health and CMV-seropositive.

This clone was observed a handful of times. The chain uses TRBV6-1 and TRBJ1-5, with TRBD1 matching 9 bases. CDR1 MNHNS and CDR2 SASEGT come from the germline V gene. J was trimmed by 8 bases and V by 6 bases; bases with no gene match: 11. The CDR3 consists of 15 residues. The CDR3 nucleotides read TGTGCCAGCAGGCTGGGACAGGGAGAATGGGAGCCCCAGCATTTT. It is translated as CASRLGQGEWEPQHF.

The rearrangement joins TRBV7-9 to TRBJ2-7; TRBD2 matches at 12 bases. Germline V CDR1 and CDR2: SEHNR, FQNEAQ (reference sequence). Trimming cost V 8 bases and J 5 bases; bases outside gene matches: 4. The CDR3 runs 13 residues. In DNA form, the CDR3 reads TGTGCCAGCGGGCTAGCGGGGGGGAACGAGCAGTACTTC. Its protein is CASGLAGGNEQYF.

The chain carries TRBV6-6 and TRBJ2-7, with 7 positions matching TRBD1. Germline V lookup: CDR1 MNHNY, CDR2 SVGAGI (reference sequence). V trimming: 2 bases; J trimming: 5 bases; junction bases outside the gene matches: 6. There are 14 residues in the CDR3. The CDR3 is CASSYTGASHEQYF. The CDR3 DNA is TGTGCCAGCAGTTACACAGGGGCAAGCCACGAGCAGTACTTC.

The chain couples TRBV7-9 to TRBJ2-3; 8 bases are a match to TRBD2. CDR1 and CDR2 (germline): SEHNR, FQNEAQ (reference sequence). The CDR3 sequence is 16 residues long. With V trimmed by 5 bases and J by 0 bases, 7 bases remained unmatched. CDR3 DNA sequence: TGTGCCAGCAGCCCGGTAGCGGGGTCCAGCACAGATACGCAGTATTTT. Its translation: CASSPVAGSSTDTQYF. The full variable domain, rest sourced from reference TRBV7-9 and TRBJ2-3, is DTGVSQNPRHKITKRGQNVTFRCDPISEHNRLYWYRQTLGQGPEFLTYFQNEAQLEKSRLLSDRFSAERPKGSFSTLEIQRTEQGDSAMYLCASSPVAGSSTDTQYFGPGTRLTVL.

This chain joins TRBV30 and TRBJ1-2, with 8 positions matching TRBD1. V shed 3 bases, J shed 9 bases, and the junction held 9 bases outside the gene matches. The CDR3 is made up of 13 amino acids. Germline CDR1 and CDR2: GTSNPN and SVGIG (reference sequence). The CDR3 reads CAWSLGGTGRYTF. CDR3 in DNA: TGTGCCTGGAGCCTAGGTGGGACAGGCCGCTACACCTTC.

On this clone itself: The germline gene is not matched at one end of the junction; a read error may be the cause. The J gene is TRBJ2-1, the V gene TRBV19, with D perhaps matching TRBD2 (6 bases). The V gene's germline CDR1 is LNHDA and CDR2 SQIVND (reference sequence). The CDR3 is made up of 13 amino acids. Written as DNA, the CDR3 is TGTGCCAGTAGCATAGACGGGACTCTGGAGCAGTTCTTC. Its translation: CASSIDGTLEQFF.

The rearrangement joins TRBV6-1 to TRBJ2-3; 10 bases are a match to TRBD2. CDR3 length: 17 amino acids. Germline V lookup: CDR1 MNHNS, CDR2 SASEGT. V lost 2 bases, J lost 0 bases, and 5 bases stayed unmatched. For the CDR3, the DNA is TGTGCCAGCAGTGAACTAGCGGGGGTCCCTAGCACAGATACGCAGTATTTT. Translating gives CASSELAGVPSTDTQYF.

The chain couples TRBV6-5 to TRBJ1-4; D ambiguous. V was shortened by 4 bases and J by 0 bases, with 6 bases between the two germline ends. CDR3 size: 14 residues. CDR1 and CDR2 (germline): MNHEY, SVGAGI. The CDR3 loop reads CASSFSATNEKLFF. CDR3 coding DNA: TGTGCCAGCAGTTTCAGCGCAACTAATGAAAAACTGTTTTTT.

This clone was seen more than once but under ten times. The chain's CDR3 is CASSVLPDLGAEAFF. The CDR3 DNA follows: TGTGCCAGCAGCGTCCTACCAGACCTAGGGGCTGAAGCTTTCTTT. The rearrangement uses TRBV9 and TRBJ1-1; tentatively, D is TRBD1 (5 bases). Germline V gene sequence: CDR1 SGDLS, CDR2 YYNGEE. Trimming removed 2 bases at V and 6 bases at J, with 17 bases between. The CDR3 length is 15 residues.

This clone is categorized as medium-sized (0.01 to 0.1%). V and J are TRBV27 and TRBJ2-2; D may be TRBD2 (5 bases). V was trimmed by 4 bases and J by 6 bases, leaving 12 bases between them. This CDR3 has 14 amino acids. Germline V gene data show CDR1 as MNHEY and CDR2 as SMNVEV (reference sequence). Here the CDR3 reads CASSYSSVAGELFF. CDR3 in DNA: TGTGCCAGCAGTTACAGTAGCGTGGCCGGGGAGCTGTTTTTT.

The CDR3 spells CASSDSVTNYGYTF. The CDR3 coding sequence is TGTGCCAGCAGTGATAGTGTAACTAACTATGGCTACACCTTC. V usage is TRBV2 and J usage is TRBJ1-2; D is undetermined. The CDR3 contains 14 residues. Per germline, CDR1 SNHLY and CDR2 FYNNEI. Trimming took off 3 bases at V and 0 bases at J, with 8 bases between the two ends.

The J gene is TRBJ1-5, the V gene TRBV27; 7 bases are a match to TRBD1. After removal of 3 bases from V and 5 bases from J, the junction contained 10 bases not matched to a gene. Per the germline V gene, CDR1 is MNHEY and CDR2 is SMNVEV (reference sequence). This CDR3 contains 16 residues. CDR3 residues: CASSLEGTAPHQPQHF. CDR3 bases: TGTGCCAGCAGTTTGGAAGGGACAGCACCCCATCAGCCCCAGCATTTT.

This clone was picked up one time. CDR3 sequence: CASSPSDGQLSYEQYF. Here the CDR3 DNA reads TGTGCCAGCAGCCCCTCGGACGGACAGCTCTCCTACGAGCAGTACTTC. This rearrangement joins TRBV16 to TRBJ2-7, with D perhaps matching TRBD1 (6 bases). The V end lost 4 bases, the J end lost 0 bases, and 16 bases lay between the germline ends. CDR3 length equals 16 residues. Germline V lookup: CDR1 KGHSY, CDR2 FQNENV.

The CDR3 DNA follows: TGTGCCAGCTCAGGACAGGGGGCAACCTATGGCTACACCTTC. Amino acid sequence: CASSGQGATYGYTF. V and J are TRBV18 and TRBJ1-2; TRBD1 aligns across 11 bases. Germline assignment: CDR1 KGHSH and CDR2 LQKENI. The CDR3 is 14 amino acids. With 5 bases clipped from V and 4 bases from J, the junction kept 3 bases outside the gene matches.

This clone came up a few times. The chain recombines TRBV2 with TRBJ1-1, with D unclear. Looked up from germline, CDR1 is SNHLY and CDR2 is FYNNEI. Trimming left V 2 bases short and J 4 bases short, with 11 bases between. This CDR3 has 14 amino acids. The CDR3 coding sequence is TGTGCCAGCAGTGAAACGGCGGTCTTCACTGAAGCTTTCTTT. This codes for CASSETAVFTEAFF.

The chain employs TRBV27 and TRBJ2-5; 9 nucleotides agree with TRBD1. After removal of 1 base from V and 2 bases from J, the junction contained 8 bases not matched to a gene. The CDR3 runs to 17 residues. Germline V CDR1 and CDR2: MNHEY, SMNVEV (reference sequence). The CDR3 region is CASSLFPGTGRQETQYF. The CDR3 nucleotides read TGTGCCAGCAGTTTATTTCCCGGGACAGGGCGTCAAGAGACCCAGTACTTC.

This clone is medium-sized. V is TRBV19 and J is TRBJ1-2, with TRBD1 identical over 10 bases. Germline V CDR1 and CDR2: LNHDA, SQIVND (reference sequence). V lost 5 bases to trimming and J lost 4 bases; unmatched junction nucleotides: 7. The CDR3 has 15 residues. The CDR3 sequence: CASSPTGGSVYGYTF. CDR3 DNA: TGTGCCAGTAGTCCGACAGGGGGCAGTGTCTATGGCTACACCTTC.

The chain recombines TRBV18 with TRBJ1-2, with a possible D match to TRBD1 (6 bases). The CDR3 totals 15 residues. V was trimmed by 3 bases and J by 2 bases, leaving 13 bases between them. Germline V gene data show CDR1 as KGHSH and CDR2 as LQKENI. The CDR3: CASSPETGINYGYTF. The CDR3 nucleotides are TGTGCCAGCTCACCGGAGACAGGAATAAACTATGGCTACACCTTC.

A note on this clone: Mismatch with germline at one junction end may stem from a read error. This sequence joins TRBV28 and TRBJ1-6, with 7 positions matching TRBD1. Germline V gives CDR1 MDHEN, CDR2 SYDVKM. This CDR3 contains 13 residues. CDR3 amino acids: CASSFDRVGVLNF. CDR3 in DNA: TGTGCCAGCAGTTTCGACAGGGTCGGGGTATTAAACTTT. The complete variable domain, with remaining parts taken from reference TRBV28 and TRBJ1-6, reads DVKVTQSSRYLVKRTGEKVFLECVQDMDHENMFWYRQDPGLGLRLIYFSYDVKMKEKGDIPEGYSVSREKKERFSLILESASTNQTSMYLCASSFDRVGVLNFGNGTRLTVT.

This chain links TRBV28 with TRBJ1-2, with 9 bases fitting TRBD1. The CDR3 has 13 residues. CDR1 is MDHEN, CDR2 SYDVKM, per germline. V was pared by 5 bases and J by 13 bases, with 11 bases of the junction left unmatched. The CDR3 DNA reads as TGTGCCAGCAGTCCCGGGGACAGGGCAAGTGGCACCTTC. Protein: CASSPGDRASGTF.

V gene TRBV7-9 combines with J gene TRBJ2-5; weak D call: TRBD2 (6 bases). Trimming removed 5 bases at V and 1 base at J, with 8 bases between. The germline V gene has CDR1 SEHNR and CDR2 FQNEAQ (reference sequence). CDR3 length equals 13 residues. In DNA, the CDR3 is TGTGCCAGCAGCGTTAGCGGCCAAGAGACCCAGTACTTC. This encodes CASSVSGQETQYF.

In its sample, this clone was seen once. This chain links TRBV4-2 with TRBJ2-6; the D is unclear. V gave up 4 bases and J gave up 4 bases, with 11 bases separating them. This CDR3 has 15 amino acids. Germline CDR1 reads LGHNA; CDR2 reads YNFKEQ. CDR3 region: CASSPTKSGANVLTF. The CDR3 DNA is TGTGCCAGCAGCCCAACTAAGTCAGGGGCCAACGTCCTGACTTTC.

The V gene is TRBV29-1, the J gene TRBJ2-7; possibly TRBD1 for D (7 bases). Trimming took off 6 bases at V and 1 base at J, with 13 bases between the two ends. Germline V gene data show CDR1 as SQVTM and CDR2 as ANQGSEA. The CDR3 is made up of 13 amino acids. The CDR3 region has the DNA TGCAGCGTAGCAGGGGGGAAATCCTACGAGCAGTACTTC. As protein: CSVAGGKSYEQYF.

In this sample, this clone turned up once. V usage is TRBV5-6 and J usage is TRBJ2-7; 7 bases agree with TRBD1. This CDR3 region has 15 residues. With V trimmed by 0 bases and J by 6 bases, 9 bases remained unmatched. Germline V gene sequence: CDR1 SGHDT, CDR2 YYEEEE. The CDR3 here is CASSLVPGGTGEQYF. The CDR3 bases are TGTGCCAGCAGCTTGGTCCCAGGGGGAACGGGCGAGCAGTACTTC.

The chain combines TRBV19 with TRBJ1-1; weak D call: TRBD1 (6 bases). This CDR3 spans 13 amino acids. Trimming shortened V by 1 base and J by 8 bases, and 11 bases separated the two germline ends. CDR1 is LNHDA and CDR2 is SQIVND in the germline V gene (reference sequence). The CDR3 is CASSIGAGTEAFF. In nucleotides, the CDR3 is TGTGCCAGTAGTATAGGGGCCGGGACAGAAGCTTTCTTT.

The chain joins TRBV18 to TRBJ2-1, with TRBD1 matching 9 bases. The trim removed 0 bases at V and 0 bases at J, leaving 0 bases unmatched. CDR1 and CDR2 from the germline V gene are KGHSH and LQKENI. This CDR3 contains 16 residues. The CDR3 DNA follows: TGTGCCAGCTCACCACCGGGACAGGGCTCCTACAATGAGCAGTTCTTC. It yields the protein CASSPPGQGSYNEQFF.

The J gene is TRBJ2-2, the V gene TRBV7-3, with D maybe TRBD1 (5 bases). The CDR3 is made up of 12 amino acids. The germline gives CDR1 SGHTA, CDR2 FQGTGA. The V end lost 3 bases, the J end lost 12 bases, and 11 bases lay between the germline ends. This chain's CDR3 is CASSFAAGKLFF. CDR3 DNA sequence: TGTGCCAGCAGCTTCGCCGCAGGGAAGCTGTTTTTT. The full variable domain, its missing parts supplied by reference TRBV7-3 and TRBJ2-2, is GAGVSQTPSNKVTEKGKYVELRCDPISGHTALYWYRQSLGQGPEFLIYFQGTGAADDSGLPNDRFFAVRPEGSVSTLKIQRTERGDSAVYLCASSFAAGKLFFGEGSRLTVL.

The chain has TRBV6-5 and TRBJ1-6, with D perhaps TRBD1 (5 bases). The CDR3 extends over 12 amino acids. Trimming shortened V by 4 bases and J by 11 bases, and 9 bases separated the two germline ends. Germline CDR1 reads MNHEY; CDR2 reads SVGAGI. The CDR3 DNA sequence: TGTGCCAGCAGTTTTGGAGGGGCACCCCTCCACTTT. This encodes CASSFGGAPLHF.

Turning to this clone: One end of the junction does not line up with germline, which may come from a read error. The V and J genes are TRBV27 and TRBJ2-2; 8 nucleotides match TRBD2. The CDR3 has 13 residues. The germline V gene has CDR1 MNHEY and CDR2 SMNVEV (reference sequence). The DNA of the CDR3 is TGTGCCAGTAGCGGGGTGAACATCGGGGAGCTGTTTTTT. Its protein product is CASSGVNIGELFF.

This clone showed up just a few times. The chain couples TRBV30 to TRBJ2-5; 8 bases align to TRBD1. The end of the DNA fits TRBJ2-7 better, so the J call may be wrong. CDR3 size: 11 residues. Germline CDR1 and CDR2: GTSNPN and SVGIG (reference sequence). Here the CDR3 DNA reads TGTGCCTGGGACAGGGGCTACGAGCAGTACTTC. Amino acid sequence: CAWDRGYEQYF.